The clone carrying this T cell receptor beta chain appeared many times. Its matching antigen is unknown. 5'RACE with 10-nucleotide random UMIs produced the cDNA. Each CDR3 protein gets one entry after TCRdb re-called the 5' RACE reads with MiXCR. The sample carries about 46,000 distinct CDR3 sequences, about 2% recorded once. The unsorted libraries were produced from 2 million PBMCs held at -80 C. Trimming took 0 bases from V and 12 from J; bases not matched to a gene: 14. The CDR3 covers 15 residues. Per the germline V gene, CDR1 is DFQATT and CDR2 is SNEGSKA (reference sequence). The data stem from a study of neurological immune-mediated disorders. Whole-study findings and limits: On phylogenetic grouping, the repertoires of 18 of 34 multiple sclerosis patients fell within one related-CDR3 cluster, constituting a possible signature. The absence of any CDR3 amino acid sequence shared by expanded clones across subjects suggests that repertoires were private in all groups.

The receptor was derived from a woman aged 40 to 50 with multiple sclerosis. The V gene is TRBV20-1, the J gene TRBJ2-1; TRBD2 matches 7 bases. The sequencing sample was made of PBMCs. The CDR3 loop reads CSARDGPEWGGTQFF. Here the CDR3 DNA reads TGCAGTGCTAGAGATGGCCCGGAATGGGGGGGGACGCAGTTCTTC.